Listed here are 5 T cell receptor beta chains from one sample, sequenced in a study of T-cell reconstitution after alpha-beta-depleted transplantation in children. Unique molecular identifiers were built into the TCRbeta library. TCRdb used MiXCR to reprocess the PCR reads, holding one entry per CDR3 protein. The sample lists 450,000 to 600,000 distinct CDR3 sequences; roughly 13% were seen once. The sequencing used PBMCs, mostly from graft donor cells, collected 360 days after TCRalphabeta/CD19-depleted stem cell transplant. These receptors were collected from a male patient under 18 who had a stem cell transplant for acute myeloid leukemia, so the T cells may come from the graft donor.

This clonotype was counted ten times or more. The chain recombines TRBV9 with TRBJ2-1; D call uncertain. Germline V CDR1 and CDR2: SGDLS, YYNGEE. This CDR3 has 14 amino acids. The ends were cut back, 2 bases at V and 0 bases at J, with 6 bases in the middle. The CDR3 DNA follows: TGTGCCAGCAGCGTGACGAGCTCCTACAATGAGCAGTTCTTC. It translates to CASSVTSSYNEQFF.

This clonotype showed up just a few times. The chain uses TRBV28 and TRBJ2-3, with D perhaps given as TRBD1 or TRBD2 (7 bases each). V lost 6 bases to trimming and J lost 4 bases, with 14 bases between them. The CDR3 contains 14 residues. CDR1 MDHEN and CDR2 SYDVKM come from the germline V gene. The CDR3 loop reads CASRGGGNADTQYF. The CDR3, as DNA: TGTGCCAGCAGGGGAGGGGGCAACGCAGATACGCAGTATTTT.

This clonotype was seen only a few times. The chain couples TRBV27 to TRBJ2-1, with TRBD2 matching 16 bases. The germline V gene has CDR1 MNHEY and CDR2 SMNVEV (reference sequence). This CDR3 comprises 18 residues. Losses at the gene ends were 6 bases for V and 7 bases for J; bases not matched to a gene: 12. The CDR3 sequence is CASRFGGLAGGRWNEQFF. In nucleotides, the CDR3 is TGTGCCAGCAGGTTCGGGGGACTAGCGGGAGGGAGATGGAATGAGCAGTTCTTC.

This clonotype appeared a few times. This chain connects TRBV15 to TRBJ2-5; 7 bases are shared with TRBD1. In germline, CDR1 is LNHNV, CDR2 YYDKDF (reference sequence). The J segment lost 2 bases and the V segment lost 5 bases, leaving 8 bases of the junction unmatched. This CDR3 region has 15 residues. This CDR3 reads CATSRGGRGQETQYF. In nucleotides, the CDR3 is TGTGCCACCAGCCGAGGGGGCAGGGGTCAAGAGACCCAGTACTTC.

There are a few counts of this clonotype. The V gene is TRBV6-2 or TRBV6-3, the J gene TRBJ2-1; TRBD2 aligns across 11 bases. The V segment lost 4 bases and the J segment 7 bases; nucleotides outside the gene matches: 12. The CDR3 consists of 17 residues. Germline CDR1 reads MNHEY; CDR2 reads SVGEGT. The CDR3 is CASSSLQLAGVRNEQFF. CDR3 DNA: TGTGCCAGCAGTTCTCTCCAACTAGCGGGAGTCAGGAATGAGCAGTTCTTC.